This T cell receptor (beta chain) was profiled in a study of somatic mutations in cytotoxic T cells in rheumatoid arthritis. Whole-study findings and limits: Reported slight underrepresentation of TRBV07 in rheumatoid arthritis patients was not subjected to multiple-comparison adjustment.

Method: immunoSEQ multiplex PCR; TCRdb's copy keeps in-frame clones and lacks some. Seen here are approximately 20,000 clones, over 60% observed once, and the top ten hold approximately 30%. As concerns this clone: The antigen is unknown.

V gave up 8 bases and J gave up 0 bases, with 10 bases separating them. Germline CDR1 LNHNV, CDR2 YYDKDF (reference sequence). There are 13 residues in the CDR3. Sequences were obtained from CD8+ T cells sorted from blood. This TCR was sampled from an adult with rheumatoid arthritis. The gene calls are TRBV15 and TRBJ1-1, with a possible D match to TRBD1 (5 bases). CDR3: CATYGGVNTEAFF. As DNA, the CDR3 is TGTGCCACCTATGGAGGGGTGAACACTGAAGCTTTCTTT. The variable domain in full, with the rest retrieved from reference TRBV15 and TRBJ1-1, is DAMVIQNPRYQVTQFGKPVTLSCSQTLNHNVMYWYQQKSSQAPKLLFHYYDKDFNNEADTPDNFQSRRPNTSFCFLDIRSPGLGDTAMYLCATYGGVNTEAFFGQGTRLTVV.